The clone carrying this T cell receptor (beta chain) was recorded a few times. Its antigen is still unknown. The data belong to a study of T cells after yellow fever vaccination. Study-wide points: In FACS-sorted repertoires, abundant clonotypes from the bulk population could appear as contaminants. Few clonotypes appeared in both CD4 and CD8 compartments.

V was shortened by 2 bases and J by 3 bases, with 10 bases between the two germline ends. The CDR3 spans 14 residues. Germline CDR1 ENHRY, CDR2 SYGVKD. As TCR cDNA was made by 5'RACE template switching, a universal primer site and UMIs were added. TCRdb reanalysed the 5' RACE reads using MiXCR and keeps one entry per CDR3 protein. The table lists just under 600,000 distinct CDR3 sequences, approximately 13% of them singletons. Here the sequenced sample was PBMCs, taken on the day of the yellow fever booster vaccination. The chain combines TRBV10-3 with TRBJ1-1; possible D gene TRBD1, 6 bases. This TCR came from a man between 25 and 39 years old who received the YFV17D yellow fever vaccine. The CDR3 spells CAISEKGDDTEAFF. The CDR3 bases are TGTGCCATCAGTGAGAAGGGGGACGACACTGAAGCTTTCTTT.